What follows are 21 T cell receptor beta chains derived from one specimen sequenced in a study of Tregs in tolerant kidney transplant recipients. Method: immunoSEQ multiplex PCR; TCRdb's copy keeps in-frame clones and lacks some. The sample table sets out 12,000 to 15,000 clones. Recipients received nonmyeloablative bone marrow transplants from related graft donors, with transient mixed chimerism. The specimen comprised CD4+ T cells from blood (PBMCs), sampled 12 months after the transplant. Every receptor here comes from a human patient who received a combined kidney and bone marrow transplant. The graft donor may be the source of some T cells.

To note about this clone: The read gets to within 3 residues of the CDR3 end, and the germline J gene fills in the rest. The rearrangement uses TRBV20-1 and TRBJ2-1; TRBD2 matches 13 bases. V gave up 6 bases and J gave up 8 bases; unmatched junction bases: 10. Germline CDR1 DFQATT, CDR2 SNEGSKA (reference sequence). This CDR3 region has 15 residues. The part of the CDR3 DNA that was read is TGCAGTGCCCTTGGACTAGCGGGAGTATTGGATGAG. This codes for CSALGLAGVLDE. The whole CDR3 is CSALGLAGVLDEQFF.

This clone counts as medium-sized (0.01 to 0.1%) by frequency. Read sequence stops 3 residues before the CDR3 end, and the germline J gene provides the missing end. The chain combines TRBV20-1 with TRBJ1-2, with TRBD1 matching 8 bases. The length of the CDR3 is 15 residues. The junction had 7 bases not matched to a gene; V was cut back by 0 bases and J by 4 bases. Germline CDR1 DFQATT, CDR2 SNEGSKA (reference sequence). The CDR3 here is CSARDNRDRIYGYTF. The covered CDR3 bases are TGCAGTGCTAGAGATAACCGGGACAGGATCTATGGC.

This chain's CDR3 is CASSVLSGSYTGELFF. The CDR3 bases that were read are TGTGCCAGCAGCGTCTTAAGCGGGAGTTACACCGGGGAG. This sequence joins TRBV9 and TRBJ2-2; 8 nucleotides match TRBD2. The CDR3 goes on 3 residues after the read ends, and that part is filled in from the germline J gene. This CDR3 has 16 amino acids. Germline CDR1 SGDLS, CDR2 YYNGEE. V lost 2 bases, J lost 3 bases, and 6 bases stayed unmatched.

Considering frequency, this clone is medium-sized. The sequenced fragment ends 3 residues before the CDR3 boundary, so the rest is inferred from the germline J gene. This chain connects TRBV4-2 to TRBJ1-5; no clear D gene. The germline CDR1 and CDR2 sequences are LGHNA and YNFKEQ. Trimming removed 0 bases at V and 4 bases at J, with 7 bases between. The CDR3 runs 14 residues. This CDR3 is CASSQEIGNQPQHF. The sequenced CDR3 bases are TGTGCCAGCAGCCAAGAAATAGGGAATCAGCCC.

With respect to this clone: The observed sequence ends 3 residues before the CDR3 terminus, with the missing tail filled in from the germline J gene. The chain recombines TRBV10-3 with TRBJ1-1; no definite D call. Germline V gene lookup returns CDR1 ENHRY and CDR2 SYGVKD. V lost 7 bases and J 4 bases, leaving 16 bases between the germline ends. The CDR3 sequence is 14 residues long. Incomplete CDR3 DNA: TGTGCCATCAACCGATCGGGGAAGAGCACTGAA. Protein sequence: CAINRSGKSTE. The complete CDR3 protein is CAINRSGKSTEAFF.

Concerning this clone: The CDR3 is cut off 3 residues early in the read; its end comes from the germline J gene. This chain uses TRBV7-3 with TRBJ2-1; D might be TRBD1 (6 bases). The CDR3 extends over 15 amino acids. V was clipped by 6 bases and J by 4 bases, with 16 bases between them. The V gene's germline CDR1 is SGHTA and CDR2 FQGTGA. The CDR3 bases that were read are TGTGCCAGCAGTTTACAACCAGGGGCTTACAATGAG. It is translated as CASSLQPGAYNE. The whole CDR3 protein is CASSLQPGAYNEQFF.

This clone counts as medium-sized by frequency. Coverage ceases 3 residues before the CDR3 finishes, and the germline J gene fills in the end. This chain joins TRBV10-3 and TRBJ2-2; D not certain. V was cut by 4 bases and J by 2 bases, with 8 bases left in between. CDR3 size: 14 residues. Per germline, CDR1 ENHRY and CDR2 SYGVKD. CDR3 DNA, as far as it was read: TGTGCCATCAGTGTGAAGCTCAACACCGGGGAG. Translated: CAISVKLNTGE. The CDR3 in its entirety is CAISVKLNTGELFF.

A word on this clone: The read comes to an end 3 residues before the CDR3 does, leaving the germline J gene to fill in the end. The chain couples TRBV7-9 to TRBJ1-4; 8 bases fit TRBD1. V gave up 5 bases and J gave up 5 bases; unmatched junction bases: 4. This CDR3 has 14 amino acids. The germline CDR1 and CDR2 sequences are SEHNR and FQNEAQ (reference sequence). The DNA read from the CDR3 is TGTGCCAGCAGCCTCACAGGGGGGAATGAAAAA. Protein sequence: CASSLTGGNEK. The whole CDR3 protein reads CASSLTGGNEKLFF.

About this clone: The read gets to within 3 residues of the CDR3 end, and the germline J gene fills in the rest. The chain is built from TRBV19 and TRBJ1-1, with 8 bases aligning to TRBD1. The V gene end was trimmed by 4 bases and the J gene end by 4 bases; junction bases not matched to a gene: 8. The CDR3 length is 15 residues. Germline lookup yields CDR1 LNHDA and CDR2 SQIVND (reference sequence). The DNA read from the CDR3 is TGTGCCAGTAGTAATCAGGGGGCGGGCGGCACTGAA. It yields the protein CASSNQGAGGTE. The whole CDR3 reads CASSNQGAGGTEAFF. Full variable domain (missing parts from reference TRBV19 and TRBJ1-1): DGGITQSPKYLFRKEGQNVTLSCEQNLNHDAMYWYRQDPGQGLRLIYYSQIVNDFQKGDIAEGYSVSREKKESFPLTVTSAQKNPTAFYLCASSNQGAGGTEAFFGQGTRLTVV.

To note about this clone: From the germline J gene comes the end of the CDR3, since the read stops 3 residues before it. J is TRBJ2-7 and V is TRBV7-2; TRBD1 agrees at 7 bases. From germline, CDR1 is SGHTA and CDR2 FQGNSA. The CDR3 is 14 residues long. J was trimmed by 0 bases and V by 5 bases; bases with no gene match: 4. The CDR3 here is CASSPDRVSYEQYF. Partial CDR3 DNA: TGTGCCAGCAGCCCAGACAGGGTCTCCTACGAG.

On this clone itself: The CDR3 end falls 3 residues outside the read, so it is completed with the germline J gene. The V gene is TRBV6-2 or TRBV6-3, the J gene TRBJ1-3; tentative D call: TRBD1 (5 bases). CDR1 and CDR2 (germline): MNHEY, SVGEGT. The V end lost 4 bases, the J end lost 4 bases, and 8 bases lay between the germline ends. CDR3 length: 13 amino acids. The DNA read from the CDR3 is TGTGCCAGCAGTTGGGGCAGAGGAAACACC. This codes for CASSWGRGNT. The complete CDR3 sequence is CASSWGRGNTIYF.

A note on this clone: The read ends 3 residues before the CDR3 terminus; that terminus is restored from the germline J gene. V and J are TRBV19 and TRBJ2-2; TRBD2 matches 8 bases. Germline V gives CDR1 LNHDA, CDR2 SQIVND (reference sequence). This CDR3 is built from 15 residues. V lost 6 bases, J lost 0 bases, and 3 bases stayed unmatched. CDR3 DNA (partial): TGTGCCAGTAGAACTAGCGGCACGAACACCGGGGAG. It is translated as CASRTSGTNTGE. The entire CDR3 sequence reads CASRTSGTNTGELFF.

Points on this clone: The read stops 3 residues short of the end of the CDR3; the missing end is completed from the germline J gene. The V gene is TRBV29-1, the J gene TRBJ2-2; 10 bases line up with TRBD1. Germline assignment: CDR1 SQVTM and CDR2 ANQGSEA. The CDR3 covers 13 residues. With 5 bases clipped from V and 7 bases from J, the junction kept 4 bases outside the gene matches. The DNA read from the CDR3 is TGCAGCGTTCGACAGGGGGCTGGCGGGGAG. It yields the protein CSVRQGAGGE. The whole CDR3 sequence reads CSVRQGAGGELFF.

Comment on this clone: The CDR3 end falls 3 residues outside the read, so it is completed with the germline J gene. The chain recombines TRBV19 with TRBJ1-5, with D hard to call. CDR1 and CDR2 from the germline V gene are LNHDA and SQIVND (reference sequence). The CDR3 sequence is 13 residues long. V lost 5 bases and J 8 bases, leaving 13 bases between the germline ends. CDR3: CASSPTSDKPQHF. The part of the CDR3 DNA that was read is TGTGCCAGTAGTCCTACGTCTGATAAGCCC.

Of note for this clone: The CDR3 end is not reached by the read, which stops 3 residues before it; the germline J gene fills it in. The chain is built from TRBV27 and TRBJ2-7; 10 bases are shared with TRBD1. Unmatched junction bases numbered 3, after V lost 2 bases and J lost 2 bases. The CDR3 runs to 15 residues. Germline lookup yields CDR1 MNHEY and CDR2 SMNVEV (reference sequence). Incomplete CDR3 DNA: TGTGCCAGCAGTTTAATTGGGACAGGGGCCTACGAG. It encodes CASSLIGTGAYE. The complete CDR3 protein is CASSLIGTGAYEQYF.

Comments on this clone: The CDR3 end lies 3 residues beyond the end of the read and is filled in from the germline J gene. The chain carries TRBV7-2 and TRBJ2-3; D gene uncertain. Per germline, CDR1 SGHTA and CDR2 FQGNSA. This CDR3 has 15 residues. The V end was cut by 5 bases, the J end by 0 bases, with 12 bases between. The CDR3 bases that were read are TGTGCCAGCAGCCCGTATTTGAGCAGCACAGATACG. Encoded protein: CASSPYLSSTDT. The entire CDR3 sequence reads CASSPYLSSTDTQYF. The full variable domain, with the rest looked up from reference TRBV7-2 and TRBJ2-3, is GAGVSQSPSNKVTEKGKDVELRCDPISGHTALYWYRQSLGQGLEFLIYFQGNSAPDKSGLPSDRFSAERTGGSVSTLTIQRTQQEDSAVYLCASSPYLSSTDTQYFGPGTRLTVL.

As concerns this clone: The observed sequence ends 3 residues before the CDR3 terminus, with the missing tail filled in from the germline J gene. This sequence joins TRBV2 and TRBJ2-2; the D is unclear. Trimming pared 1 base from V and 4 bases from J, leaving 13 bases between. CDR1 and CDR2 from the germline V gene are SNHLY and FYNNEI. This CDR3 contains 16 residues. CDR3 loop: CASSEGRTSGTGELFF. CDR3 bases read: TGTGCCAGCAGTGAAGGCCGCACGTCGGGCACCGGGGAG. Full variable domain (outside the CDR3, taken from reference TRBV2 and TRBJ2-2): EPEVTQTPSHQVTQMGQEVILRCVPISNHLYFYWYRQILGQKVEFLVSFYNNEISEKSEIFDDQFSVERPDGSNFTLKIRSTKLEDSAMYFCASSEGRTSGTGELFFGEGSRLTVL.

As to this clone: Read sequence stops 3 residues before the CDR3 end, and the germline J gene provides the missing end. The genes are TRBV7-6 and TRBJ2-3; 10 bases match TRBD2. V lost 3 bases and J lost 3; bases outside the gene matches: 9. CDR3 length: 17 amino acids. Germline V gene lookup returns CDR1 SGHVS and CDR2 FNYEAQ. The CDR3 bases that were read are TGTGCCAGCAGCTTGACGAGGGCTAGCGGGAGTACAGATACG. Its translation is CASSLTRASGSTDT. Given in full, the CDR3 is CASSLTRASGSTDTQYF.

Points on this clone: The read stops 3 residues short of the end of the CDR3; the missing end is completed from the germline J gene. This sequence joins TRBV10-2 and TRBJ2-3; 13 bases align to TRBD2. The CDR3 loop spans 17 amino acids. Germline-derived CDR1 and CDR2 are WSHSY and SAAADI. J lost 8 bases, V lost 4 bases, and 12 bases had no gene match. Partial CDR3 DNA: TGCGCCAGCAGTGGACAAGGGACTAGCGGGATATTCGGTACG. Amino acid sequence: CASSGQGTSGIFGT. Given in full, the CDR3 is CASSGQGTSGIFGTQYF.

In regard to this clone: The read falls 3 residues short of the CDR3 end, and the missing part is taken from the germline J gene. The V and J genes are TRBV20-1 and TRBJ2-1; the D is unclear. V was shortened by 2 bases and J by 0 bases, with 11 bases between the two germline ends. The CDR3 length is 15 residues. Germline CDR1 reads DFQATT; CDR2 reads SNEGSKA (reference sequence). The CDR3 loop reads CSARPMSSSYNEQFF. The sequenced part of the CDR3 DNA is TGCAGTGCTAGACCCATGTCTAGCTCCTACAATGAG.

Details on this clone: The read ends 3 residues before the CDR3 terminus; that terminus is restored from the germline J gene. The gene calls are TRBV10-3 and TRBJ2-5, with D possibly being TRBD1 (6 bases). The CDR3 spans 11 residues. V lost 11 bases to trimming and J lost 5 bases, with 12 bases between them. Germline V lookup: CDR1 ENHRY, CDR2 SYGVKD. The CDR3 reads CAVQGYETQYF. The part of the CDR3 DNA that was read is TGTGCCGTACAGGGCTACGAGACC.